This T cell receptor beta chain was obtained from a study of blood T cells in healthy people across ages (dated by TCRdb to 2014 to 2015). Some background on the complete study: In model experiments, template switching captured roughly one uniquely barcoded TCR beta cDNA molecule for every two T cells. The study measured age-related changes in TCR beta repertoire diversity using deep sequencing normalized with unique cDNA molecular identifiers. Donors were grouped into four age groups: young (average roughly 16 years), middle-aged (over 35), aged (around 56) and long-lived (approximately 81). Two additional independent replicas of 1 million unique cDNA reads from the same blood draw were analyzed for two donors (one aged 18 to 30 and one aged 80 or older). The study at large found these results: Because the CMV infection status of the donors was unknown, age-related changes in expanded clonotypes may potentially have been confounded. A strong correlation was found between observed TCR beta diversity and the percentage of naive T cells measured by flow cytometry. Total diversity estimates from one million sequenced T cells were considered lower bounds and underestimates. Because profiling used bulk unsorted PBMCs, naive and antigen-experienced compartments could not be compared conclusively. Compared with the aged group, the long-lived group had more naive CD4+ T cells, fewer expanded clones and increased TCR diversity, a pattern suggesting age selection. As age increased, observed TCR beta diversity per million T cells dropped in a roughly linear way, and a significant reduction was already evident by age around 41.

V is cut back by 4 bases and J by 1 base, with 4 bases in the junction unmatched. Sequences KGHSH (CDR1) and LQKENI (CDR2) are obtained from the germline V gene. Taken from cysteine to phenylalanine, the CDR3 has 15 residues. The CDR3 DNA has 45 bases and is translated from base 1. The library was made by 5' RACE. The sample was run on an Illumina HiSeq 2500. The second PCR ran for about 7 to 11 cycles and used a J-beta primer mix along with a sample-barcoded 5' primer. A template-switch 5' adaptor carrying 12 random nucleotides introduced a unique molecular identifier onto each TCR beta cDNA molecule. At least 3 million CDR3-containing paired-end reads were obtained from each sample. First-strand cDNA synthesis was performed from all RNA using the Mint cDNA synthesis kit, with priming by a TRBC-specific oligonucleotide. Following uracil-DNA glycosylase treatment, a first 18-cycle PCR with universal primers M1SS and BC2_uni_R was performed on all cDNA. Turning to the authors' computational methods: Each sample was normalized by randomly selecting 1 million high-quality reads, each carrying a distinct molecular identifier. Reads with shared molecular identifiers were discarded instead of being binned into consensus sequences. MiTCR, run with a Q25 quality threshold and the strictest error-elimination algorithm, handled CDR3 identification, clonotype clustering and error correction. A nonparametric unseen species model using Euler transformation provided a lower-bound estimate of total TCR beta diversity. TCRdb reprocessing: public reads trimmed at Q25 with fastp, clones called with MiXCR, in-frame beta chains kept. Identical CDR3 protein sequences are pooled into one entry, listed with their most common genes and DNA. TCRdb, rather than the study authors, made the V and J calls. In this sample the table shows 800,000 to 950,000 distinct CDR3 sequences, roughly 28% of which occur a single time. The ten largest make up approximately 10% of the sample.

Systemically healthy Caucasian individuals from Russia, around 38 in total and aged about 6 to 95 years, were included as donors. Each donor gave 8 to 10 milliliters of peripheral blood, drawn into EDTA-treated Vacutainer tubes. PBMCs were isolated by Ficoll-Paque density-gradient centrifugation, with at least 7 million obtained per sample. Trizol reagent was used to extract total RNA from the PBMCs, yielding at least 5.5 micrograms per sample. Naive CD45RAhigh/CD27high T cell percentages were measured by flow cytometry on a PBMC aliquot from every donor. This clonotype was seen a handful of times. Its antigen is currently not known. Within one base of it there is no much larger clone, and no base qualities were kept. These same records also appear under a second study, on T cells of mothers and their children. From that second study: Nine systemically healthy Caucasian individuals, comprising three mothers and their six children, were included as donors. cDNA synthesis consumed the entire amount of extracted RNA, loaded at 1.5 ug RNA in each 15 ul reaction. In the second PCR, sample barcodes and 2-4 random nucleotides were introduced via the M1S primer. Each mother yielded over 9.5 million TCR beta CDR3 reads and each child roughly 2.9 million reads. In both related and unrelated pairs, thymic selection shapes the output of TCR recombination in a similar way, with inherited differences having only a minor effect. Normalized repertoire overlap was always slightly but never significantly higher in related than unrelated mother-child pairs. No persistent microchimeric T cell clones were found, with a detection sensitivity of 75 to 100 clones per million clonotypes. In the study, deep NGS was used to compare the TCR beta repertoires of mothers and children, and features distinguishing related mother-child pairs from unrelated individuals were sought. Mothers averaged roughly 40 +/- 4 years of age and children averaged around 10 +/- 4 years. Libraries were sequenced on Illumina HiSeq 2000 with 100+100 nt paired-end reads after adapter ligation with NEBNext reagents. To prevent cross-contamination, the mother and child libraries were prepared a month apart and were sequenced in separate runs. Between roughly 500,000 and 2,300,000 distinct TCR beta clonotypes were identified per donor. Naive TCR beta clonotypes were estimated from low-frequency clonotypes matched to each donor's FACS-determined naive share, without sorting.

This clonotype was sampled from a middle-aged woman in good health. Sequenced material: blood. The chain couples TRBV18 to TRBJ1-2, with 9 bases in between that match TRBD1. The nucleotides read TGTGCCAGCTCACAACAGGGGGCGCTTAACTATGGCTACACCTTC. This gives the protein CASSQQGALNYGYTF. Where the CDR3 stops, the reference TRBV18 and TRBJ1-2 genes take over; the full variable domain is NAGVMQNPRHLVRRRGQEARLRCSPMKGHSHVYWYRQLPEEGLKFMVYLQKENIIDESGMPKERFSAEFPKEGPSILRIQQVVRGDSAAYFCASSQQGALNYGYTFGSGTRLTVV.